The 10 T cell receptor beta chains presented below share a single source sample, sequenced in a study of PD-1 blockade in classical Hodgkin lymphoma. Clones were read by immunoSEQ multiplex PCR, and TCRdb kept only the in-frame ones, dropping some. The table has tens of thousands of clones, more than 75% seen once; the top ten hold around 9.7%. Every patient had relapsed following autologous stem cell transplantation, and cohorts differed in brentuximab vedotin exposure. This material consisted of peripheral blood mononuclear cells (PBMCs), taken at baseline. The receptors here all came from a human donor with classical Hodgkin lymphoma.

The V gene is TRBV7-8, the J gene TRBJ2-3, with 9 positions matching TRBD1. The CDR3 contains 15 residues. Germline loops: CDR1 SGHVS, CDR2 FQNEAQ. V lost 5 bases, J lost 6 bases, and 9 bases stayed unmatched. The CDR3 region is CASSPHRGRSDTQYF. The CDR3 nucleotides read TGTGCCAGCAGCCCCCACAGGGGGCGATCGGATACGCAGTATTTT.

V usage is TRBV6-1 and J usage is TRBJ2-1; a weak D match, TRBD2 (6 bases). V dropped 2 bases and J dropped 5 bases, with 13 bases sitting between them. The germline V gene has CDR1 MNHNS and CDR2 SASEGT. The CDR3 runs to 15 residues. This CDR3 reads CASSETTGVHNEQFF. The CDR3 DNA follows: TGTGCCAGCAGTGAAACGACGGGAGTGCACAATGAGCAGTTCTTC.

This clone was observed a single time. The chain couples TRBV19 to TRBJ2-1; D remains unclear. Germline assignment: CDR1 LNHDA and CDR2 SQIVND (reference sequence). V was clipped by 5 bases and J by 14 bases, with 13 bases between them. The CDR3 is 11 amino acids. This CDR3 is CASSVLDRKFF. The CDR3 DNA sequence: TGTGCCAGTAGTGTCTTAGACCGGAAGTTCTTC.

V and J are TRBV5-1 and TRBJ2-3; D tentatively fits TRBD1 or TRBD2 (6 bases each). Germline CDR1 and CDR2: SGHRS and YFSETQ. V lost 4 bases and J 4 bases, leaving 16 bases between the germline ends. The CDR3 extends over 15 amino acids. Written as DNA, the CDR3 is TGCGCCAGCAGCGCGACGGGGGCAGGCGCAGATACGCAGTATTTT. Its translation is CASSATGAGADTQYF.

This chain uses TRBV5-5 with TRBJ2-5, with D tentatively TRBD2 (5 bases). The germline V gene has CDR1 SGHKS and CDR2 YYEKEE (reference sequence). CDR3 length: 14 amino acids. V was shortened by 3 bases and J by 1 base, with 10 bases between the two germline ends. The DNA for the CDR3 is TGTGCCAGCAGCTCCGACTACTTCCAAGAGACCCAGTACTTC. Its protein is CASSSDYFQETQYF.

This rearrangement joins TRBV19 to TRBJ2-1, with 7 bases aligning to TRBD2. Trimming removed 3 bases from V and 8 bases from J; junction bases left unmatched: 4. CDR1 and CDR2 from the germline V gene are LNHDA and SQIVND (reference sequence). This CDR3 contains 13 residues. The CDR3 DNA sequence: TGTGCCAGTAGTATGACCAGCGGGGATGAGCAGTTCTTC. It specifies CASSMTSGDEQFF.

This clone appeared once. J is TRBJ2-5 and V is TRBV7-9; 12 bases agree with TRBD2. The CDR3 runs to 15 residues. Trimming cost V 6 bases and J 2 bases; bases outside gene matches: 4. Germline-derived CDR1 and CDR2 are SEHNR and FQNEAQ (reference sequence). CDR3 in amino acids: CASRKTSGGQETQYF. The CDR3 DNA reads TGTGCCAGCAGAAAGACTAGCGGGGGACAAGAGACCCAGTACTTC.

The chain combines TRBV28 with TRBJ2-7, with TRBD2 matching 8 bases. J was trimmed by 0 bases and V by 2 bases; bases with no gene match: 3. This CDR3 has 15 amino acids. Germline lookup yields CDR1 MDHEN and CDR2 SYDVKM. CDR3 amino acids: CASSLEGTSSYEQYF. CDR3 nucleotide sequence: TGTGCCAGCAGTTTAGAGGGGACTAGCTCCTACGAGCAGTACTTC.

The genes are TRBV4-1 and TRBJ2-5; D gene unclear. The CDR3 totals 12 residues. V gave up 0 bases and J gave up 2 bases, with 1 base separating them. Germline assignment: CDR1 MGHRA and CDR2 YSYEKL. The chain's CDR3 is CASSQDQETQYF. The DNA for the CDR3 is TGCGCCAGCAGCCAAGATCAAGAGACCCAGTACTTC.

The rearrangement joins TRBV5-6 to TRBJ1-2; D is uncertain. The CDR3 has 14 residues. In germline, CDR1 is SGHDT, CDR2 YYEEEE. V shed 4 bases and J shed 0 bases, with 10 bases lying between them. CDR3 residues: CASSPTGTNYGYTF. In DNA, the CDR3 is TGTGCCAGCAGCCCCACGGGGACTAACTATGGCTACACCTTC. The full variable domain, in which reference TRBV5-6 and TRBJ1-2 provide the parts outside the CDR3, is DAGVTQSPTHLIKTRGQQVTLRCSPKSGHDTVSWYQQALGQGPQFIFQYYEEEERQRGNFPDRFSGHQFPNYSSELNVNALLLGDSALYLCASSPTGTNYGYTFGSGTRLTVV.